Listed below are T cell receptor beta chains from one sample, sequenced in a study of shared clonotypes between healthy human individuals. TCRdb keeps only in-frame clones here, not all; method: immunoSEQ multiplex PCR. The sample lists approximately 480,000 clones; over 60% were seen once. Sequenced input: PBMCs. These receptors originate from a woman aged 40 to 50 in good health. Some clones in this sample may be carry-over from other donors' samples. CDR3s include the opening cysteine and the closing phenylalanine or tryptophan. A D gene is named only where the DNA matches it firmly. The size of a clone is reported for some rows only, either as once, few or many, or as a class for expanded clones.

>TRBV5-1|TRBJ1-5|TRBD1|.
CASSLGVGGGQPQHF
TGCGCCAGCAGCTTGGGAGTTGGAGGGGGCCAGCCCCAGCATTTT
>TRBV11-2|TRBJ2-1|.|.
CASSSGVGRGEQFF
TGTGCCAGCAGCTCAGGGGTCGGGAGAGGGGAGCAGTTCTTC
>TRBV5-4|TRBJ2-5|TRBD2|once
CASSLRLAGEETQYF
TGTGCCAGCTCTCTGAGACTAGCGGGAGAAGAGACCCAGTACTTC
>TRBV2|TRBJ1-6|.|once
CASSERGVIQPLHF
TGTGCCAGCAGTGAAAGGGGGGTGATACAGCCCCTCCACTTT
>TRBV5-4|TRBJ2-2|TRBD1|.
CASSWDRRHTGELFF
TGTGCCAGCAGTTGGGACAGGAGGCACACCGGGGAGCTGTTTTTT
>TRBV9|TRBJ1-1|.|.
CASSVAGEGTEAFF
TGTGCCAGCAGCGTAGCCGGGGAGGGCACTGAAGCTTTCTTT
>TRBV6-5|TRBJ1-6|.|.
CASSYSKNSPLHF
TGTGCCAGCAGTTACTCCAAGAATTCACCCCTCCACTTT
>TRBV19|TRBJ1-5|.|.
CATLDRSLAHQPQHF
TGTGCCACTTTGGACAGATCTTTAGCACATCAGCCCCAGCATTTT
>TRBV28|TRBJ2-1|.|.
CASSLPHPSGAYNEQFF
TGTGCCAGCAGTTTACCCCACCCGTCGGGAGCCTACAATGAGCAGTTCTTC
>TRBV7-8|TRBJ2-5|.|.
CASSLGARGPQETQYF
TGTGCCAGCAGCTTAGGCGCCAGGGGTCCGCAAGAGACCCAGTACTTC
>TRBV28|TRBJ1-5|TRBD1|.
CASRIADRGGNQPQHF
TGTGCCAGCAGGATCGCAGACAGGGGTGGCAATCAGCCCCAGCATTTT